This is a list of T cell receptor beta chains from one sample in a study of Graves' ophthalmopathy and Graves' hyperthyroidism. TCRdb passed the multiplex PCR reads through MiXCR, listing each CDR3 protein once. Among about 660,000 distinct CDR3 sequences listed, about two fifths were seen once. Sequenced input: peripheral blood. The receptors were gathered from an adult man with Graves' ophthalmopathy. CDR3s include the opening cysteine and the closing phenylalanine or tryptophan. Fields, in order: J gene, V gene, CDR3 protein.

TRBJ1-1 | TRBV6-1 | CASRSSLNTEAFF
TRBJ2-7 | TRBV7-9 | CASSRAGELYF
TRBJ2-7 | TRBV24-1 | CATSDASVRYEQYF
TRBJ1-2 | TRBV5-6 | CASRIFGQGLGYTF
TRBJ1-1 | TRBV7-3 | CASSPRTGVGTEAFF
TRBJ1-2 | TRBV7-9 | CAGTDGYTF
TRBJ1-3 | TRBV15 | CATRTTGAGNTIYF
TRBJ2-7 | TRBV20-1 | CSARLAGAAEQYF
TRBJ1-1 | TRBV6-6 | CASSSARDRRPNTEAFF
TRBJ1-1 | TRBV5-1 | CASSLRTGNTEAFF
TRBJ1-1 | TRBV3-1 | CASSQDDGTEAFF
TRBJ1-5 | TRBV12-3/TRBV12-4 | CASQGLSANQPQHF
TRBJ1-3 | TRBV7-9 | CASSLPGTVRNTIYF
TRBJ2-7 | TRBV20-1 | CSAYGTAGGTYEQYF
TRBJ2-7 | TRBV2 | CASSAGQSEQYF
TRBJ1-5 | TRBV25-1 | CASRALGGDQPQHF
TRBJ1-1 | TRBV10-3 | CATSDGGQGTEAFF
TRBJ2-5 | TRBV6-6 | CASSSSGGAQETQYF
TRBJ1-5 | TRBV7-8 | CASSSGGDGNQPQHF
TRBJ1-2 | TRBV7-8 | CASSFTRGYGYTF
TRBJ1-3 | TRBV5-6 | CASSYLSGIGSGNTIYF
TRBJ2-7 | TRBV7-2 | CASSPGTSGEQYF
TRBJ1-4 | TRBV27 | CATRQQGF
TRBJ2-7 | TRBV11-2 | CASSLVLGPSYEQHF
TRBJ1-2 | TRBV5-4 | CASSWDRGHDGYTF
TRBJ2-7 | TRBV7-9 | CASSQTSGRSPYEQYF
TRBJ2-7 | TRBV9 | CASSVGQSCSYEQYF
TRBJ1-6 | TRBV10-3 | CASSYGRYSYNSPLHF
TRBJ2-2 | TRBV20-1 | CSALRRQGAITGELFF
TRBJ1-2 | TRBV2 | CASALSSSESGYTF
TRBJ1-6 | TRBV20-1 | CSARPGLDYGSPLHF
TRBJ1-2 | TRBV27 | CASRPPGNYGYTF
TRBJ1-5 | TRBV2 | CASSGWRALEYSNQPQHF
TRBJ1-6 | TRBV2 | CASSEKGGQGNSPLHF
TRBJ1-6 | TRBV20-1 | CSAQTGRYYNSPLHF
TRBJ2-7 | TRBV27 | CASSWRGGIDEQYF
TRBJ1-5 | TRBV7-4 | CASSFGLGNQPQHF
TRBJ1-1 | TRBV27 | CASRTGGYLNTEAFF
TRBJ1-1 | TRBV5-1 | CASSVGTGKTEAFF
NA | TRBV2 | CASINRGLVYEQFF